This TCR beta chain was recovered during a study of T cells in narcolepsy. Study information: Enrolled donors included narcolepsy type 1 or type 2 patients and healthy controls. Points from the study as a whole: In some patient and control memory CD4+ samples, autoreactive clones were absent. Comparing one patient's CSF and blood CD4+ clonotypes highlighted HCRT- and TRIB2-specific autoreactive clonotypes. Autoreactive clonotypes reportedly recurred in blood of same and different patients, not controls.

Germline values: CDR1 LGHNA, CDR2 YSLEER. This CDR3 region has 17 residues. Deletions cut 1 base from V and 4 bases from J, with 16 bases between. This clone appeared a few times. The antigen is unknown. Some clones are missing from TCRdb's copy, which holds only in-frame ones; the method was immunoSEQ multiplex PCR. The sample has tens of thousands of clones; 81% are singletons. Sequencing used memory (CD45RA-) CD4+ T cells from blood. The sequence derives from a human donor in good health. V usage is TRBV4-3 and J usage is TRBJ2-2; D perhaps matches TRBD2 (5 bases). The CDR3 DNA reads TGCGCCAGCAGCCAAGGGTCGAGGGCCGCGATCACCGGGGAGCTGTTTTTT. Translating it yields CASSQGSRAAITGELFF.